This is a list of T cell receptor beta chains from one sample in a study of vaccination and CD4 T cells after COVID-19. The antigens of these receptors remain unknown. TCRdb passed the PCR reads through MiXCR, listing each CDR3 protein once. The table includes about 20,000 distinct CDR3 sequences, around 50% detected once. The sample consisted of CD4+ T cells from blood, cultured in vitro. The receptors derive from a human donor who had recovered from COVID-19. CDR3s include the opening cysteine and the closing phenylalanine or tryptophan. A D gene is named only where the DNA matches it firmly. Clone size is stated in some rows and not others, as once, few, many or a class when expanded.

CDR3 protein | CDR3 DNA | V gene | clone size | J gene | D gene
CASSLGPSGYGYTF | TGTGCCAGCAGCTTAGGGCCCTCCGGCTATGGCTACACCTTC | TRBV7-2 | . | TRBJ1-2 | .
CSARAAGYAGNTIYF | TGCAGTGCTAGAGCGGCAGGGTATGCTGGAAACACCATATATTTT | TRBV20-1 | . | TRBJ1-3 | .
CASRPSGQGNQPQHF | TGTGCCAGCAGGCCCTCCGGCCAGGGCAATCAGCCCCAGCATTTT | TRBV6-1 | . | TRBJ1-5 | .
CASSSLTSGETQYF | TGTGCCAGCAGCTCATTGACTAGCGGGGAGACCCAGTACTTC | TRBV9 | . | TRBJ2-5 | TRBD2
CASRVAGGLEQYF | TGTGCCAGCAGAGTAGCGGGAGGGCTTGAGCAGTACTTC | TRBV27 | few | TRBJ2-7 | TRBD2
CASSGLGRETQYF | TGTGCCAGCAGTGGACTGGGGAGGGAGACCCAGTACTTC | TRBV2 | . | TRBJ2-5 | .
CASSLSPGAGNTIYF | TGTGCCAGCAGCCTATCCCCAGGGGCGGGAAACACCATATATTTT | TRBV7-2 | few | TRBJ1-3 | .
CASGLNRAHNSPLHF | TGTGCTAGTGGTTTGAACAGGGCCCATAATTCACCCCTCCACTTT | TRBV12-5 | . | TRBJ1-6 | .
CASTPGGTGAETQYF | TGTGCCAGCACCCCAGGAGGGACAGGGGCCGAGACCCAGTACTTC | TRBV6-1 | . | TRBJ2-5 | TRBD1
CASSQVPGQGAYEQYF | TGCGCCAGCAGCCAAGTACCCGGACAGGGGGCTTACGAGCAGTACTTC | TRBV4-1 | . | TRBJ2-7 | TRBD1
CASSYPDSYEAFF | TGTGCCAGCAGTTACCCGGATTCATATGAAGCTTTCTTT | TRBV6-5 | . | TRBJ1-1 | .
CASAGAGEETQYF | TGTGCCAGTGCGGGGGCGGGGGAAGAGACCCAGTACTTC | TRBV19 | . | TRBJ2-5 | .
CASTPGLTAGYEQYF | TGTGCCAGCACCCCGGGACTCACGGCGGGATACGAGCAGTACTTC | TRBV27 | . | TRBJ2-7 | .
CASSELPGSWVGYTF | TGTGCCAGCAGTGAACTGCCAGGCTCCTGGGTGGGCTACACCTTC | TRBV2 | . | TRBJ1-2 | .
CASSQGAKNTEAFF | TGTGCCAGCAGCCAAGGGGCGAAGAACACTGAAGCTTTCTTT | TRBV14 | . | TRBJ1-1 | .
CASSDQYYILQGPNQPQHF | TGTGCCAGCAGTGATCAATACTACATCTTACAGGGGCCTAATCAGCCCCAGCATTTT | TRBV6-1 | . | TRBJ1-5 | TRBD1
CASSPKSGRDEQFF | TGTGCCAGCTCACCAAAATCCGGGAGGGATGAGCAGTTCTTC | TRBV18 | . | TRBJ2-1 | TRBD2
CSARAGGAVWSPLHF | TGCAGTGCTAGAGCCGGCGGGGCGGTATGGTCACCCCTCCACTTT | TRBV20-1 | few | TRBJ1-6 | .